The next 18 T cell receptor beta chains were all read from a single sample in a study of T cells in narcolepsy. Generated by immunoSEQ multiplex PCR, the TCRdb table keeps only in-frame clones and is missing some. This repertoire shows around 28,000 clones, roughly four fifths found once; its top ten account for around 0.85%. Material: CD45RA- memory CD4+ T cells from PBMCs. These receptors all come from a human donor with narcolepsy.

The J gene is TRBJ1-1, the V gene TRBV7-6; D is undetermined. CDR1 is SGHVS and CDR2 is FNYEAQ in the germline V gene. Trimming took off 1 base at V and 0 bases at J, with 9 bases between the two ends. This CDR3 is 15 amino acids long. CDR3 in DNA: TGTGCCAGCAGCTTAGGGGCAGGTTTGAACACTGAAGCTTTCTTT. Protein product: CASSLGAGLNTEAFF.

Only a few counts were recorded for this clone. This chain connects TRBV2 to TRBJ1-1; D remains ambiguous. Between the trimmed V and J ends, which lost 4 bases and 0 bases, there was a span of 12 bases. The CDR3 contains 15 residues. Looked up from germline, CDR1 is SNHLY and CDR2 is FYNNEI. The CDR3: CASSGAQTLNTEAFF. For the CDR3, the DNA is TGTGCCAGCAGTGGTGCCCAGACTTTGAACACTGAAGCTTTCTTT.

The V call is TRBV29-1, the J call TRBJ2-2; no clear D gene. The CDR3 has 13 amino acids. Trimming took off 5 bases at V and 5 bases at J, with 12 bases between the two ends. The germline V gene has CDR1 SQVTM and CDR2 ANQGSEA. CDR3 DNA: TGCAGCGTTACCCCGAGCAGTACCGGGGAGCTGTTTTTT. Translation: CSVTPSSTGELFF.

This chain connects TRBV5-1 to TRBJ1-1; D gene unclear. This CDR3 is built from 12 residues. The V and J ends lost 0 bases and 8 bases respectively, with 8 bases between them. CDR1 SGHRS and CDR2 YFSETQ come from the germline V gene. This CDR3 reads CASSLVQGEAFF. The CDR3 region has the DNA TGCGCCAGCAGCTTGGTACAAGGGGAAGCTTTCTTT.

V gene TRBV28 combines with J gene TRBJ2-7; no clear D gene. The CDR3 contains 12 residues. From germline, CDR1 is MDHEN and CDR2 SYDVKM. Trimming left V 6 bases short and J 3 bases short, with 9 bases between. This chain's CDR3 is CASSNQGYEQYF. The CDR3 DNA is TGTGCCAGCAGCAATCAAGGCTACGAGCAGTACTTC.

This clone has a handful of counts. The junction departs from the called germline gene at one end, perhaps through a read error. The chain links TRBV27 to TRBJ2-7; 11 bases agree with TRBD1. This CDR3 region has 14 residues. Germline V lookup: CDR1 MNHEY, CDR2 SMNVEV (reference sequence). In DNA, the CDR3 is TGTGCCAGCAGTTTATCGATGGGACAGGGGGTATTGTCCTTC. Protein sequence: CASSLSMGQGVLSF.

The CDR3: CASSEGVQQETQYF. The CDR3 nucleotides are TGTGCCAGCAGCGAGGGGGTCCAACAAGAGACCCAGTACTTC. The chain carries TRBV13 and TRBJ2-5; D may be TRBD1 (6 bases). V was pared by 5 bases and J by 2 bases, with 12 bases between. Per the germline V gene, CDR1 is PRHDT and CDR2 is FYEKMQ (reference sequence). The CDR3 is 14 amino acids.

The chain uses TRBV27 and TRBJ1-6, with D tentatively TRBD1 (5 bases). Deletions cut 6 bases from V and 0 bases from J, with 21 bases between. Germline V gene sequence: CDR1 MNHEY, CDR2 SMNVEV (reference sequence). This CDR3 has 19 amino acids. CDR3 DNA sequence: TGTGCCAGCAGGAGGCGTGGGGGAGGAGTGAGCTCCTATAATTCACCCCTCCACTTT. Its protein is CASRRRGGGVSSYNSPLHF.

In nucleotides, the CDR3 is TGTGCCAGCAGCCACCATGGGACTAGCGGGGGCTTACTGAACACCGGGGAGCTGTTTTTT. Protein product: CASSHHGTSGGLLNTGELFF. The rearrangement links TRBV14 to TRBJ2-2; TRBD2 matches at 14 bases. V lost 3 bases to trimming and J lost 1 base; unmatched junction nucleotides: 10. The CDR3 has 20 residues. Germline values: CDR1 SGHDN, CDR2 FVKESK.

This clone was observed a few times. This rearrangement joins TRBV6-6 to TRBJ1-1; possibly TRBD1 for D (5 bases). Looked up from germline, CDR1 is MNHNY and CDR2 is SVGAGI (reference sequence). There are 14 residues in the CDR3. V gave up 4 bases and J gave up 5 bases, with 14 bases separating them. This CDR3 reads CASSLSGKGTEAFF. As DNA, the CDR3 is TGTGCCAGCAGTTTATCGGGAAAGGGGACTGAAGCTTTCTTT.

This clone showed up just once. The chain recombines TRBV27 with TRBJ1-1; TRBD1 might be the D (5 bases). The CDR3 has 14 amino acids. Germline lookup yields CDR1 MNHEY and CDR2 SMNVEV (reference sequence). V was shortened by 3 bases and J by 1 base, with 9 bases between the two germline ends. CDR3 coding DNA: TGTGCCAGCAGTTTGGTGAGGGGGAACACTGAAGCTTTCTTT. Translation: CASSLVRGNTEAFF.

J is TRBJ1-2 and V is TRBV7-2; D may be TRBD1 (6 bases). Germline CDR1 SGHTA, CDR2 FQGNSA. The length of the CDR3 is 13 residues. V was trimmed by 1 base and J by 7 bases, leaving 10 bases between them. The CDR3, as DNA: TGTGCCAGCAGCTTAGGGGGGCATCGTGGCTACACCTTC. Amino acids: CASSLGGHRGYTF.

This rearrangement joins TRBV30 to TRBJ1-6, with D perhaps matching TRBD1 (6 bases). The CDR3 covers 13 residues. V lost 4 bases, J lost 11 bases, and 15 bases lay in between. CDR1 GTSNPN and CDR2 SVGIG come from the germline V gene (reference sequence). Written as DNA, the CDR3 is TGTGCCTGGACCAGGGACACCAATGCACCCCTCCACTTT. Translation: CAWTRDTNAPLHF. Variable domain in full (rest from reference TRBV30 and TRBJ1-6): SQTIHQWPATLVQPVGSPLSLECTVEGTSNPNLYWYRQAAGRGLQLLFYSVGIGQISSEVPQNLSASRPQDRQFILSSKKLLLSDSGFYLCAWTRDTNAPLHFGNGTRLTVT.

CDR3 in DNA: TGTGCCAGCAGCTTAGGACGTCAAGCCTACGAGCAGTACTTC. The encoded protein is CASSLGRQAYEQYF. The V gene is TRBV7-2, the J gene TRBJ2-5; D gene uncertain. The J call could be wrong; TRBJ2-7 is a better fit for the DNA end. The CDR3 consists of 14 residues. Germline V lookup: CDR1 SGHTA, CDR2 FQGNSA.

As regards this clone: Lacking the conserved final phenylalanine or tryptophan, this CDR3 likely reflects a read error. The DNA is left out, because the CDR3 cannot be placed on it with certainty; the CDR3 is given as TCRdb lists it. The CDR3 protein is CASSAMGPGIVL. The rearrangement joins TRBV7-9 to TRBJ2-3. The V gene's germline CDR1 is SEHNR and CDR2 FQNEAQ (reference sequence). Ends included, the CDR3 has 12 residues.

The chain combines TRBV7-3 with TRBJ2-1; 10 bases match TRBD2. The CDR3 has 19 residues. The germline V gene has CDR1 SGHTA and CDR2 FQGTGA. The trim removed 2 bases at V and 4 bases at J, leaving 14 bases unmatched. CDR3 in DNA: TGTGCCAGCAGCTTAGGGTCTAGCGGGGGAGGAAGAGCGTACAATGAGCAGTTCTTC. This translates into CASSLGSSGGGRAYNEQFF.

This clone appeared a few times. V gene TRBV5-1 combines with J gene TRBJ2-3; 7 bases align to TRBD2. This CDR3 comprises 15 residues. Germline V lookup: CDR1 SGHRS, CDR2 YFSETQ. J was trimmed by 0 bases and V by 5 bases; bases with no gene match: 6. This CDR3 is CASSPGTTSTDTQYF. The CDR3 DNA sequence: TGCGCCAGCAGTCCCGGGACTACAAGCACAGATACGCAGTATTTT.

This chain joins TRBV25-1 and TRBJ2-3; a weak D match, TRBD1 (6 bases). The CDR3 has 15 amino acids. Germline loops: CDR1 MGHDK, CDR2 SYGVNS. The V end was cut by 1 base, the J end by 4 bases, with 12 bases between. CDR3: CASSESGRGADTQYF. In nucleotides, the CDR3 is TGTGCCAGCAGTGAATCGGGCAGGGGCGCAGATACGCAGTATTTT.